This TCR beta chain was sequenced for a study of regulatory T cells in long-lasting Graves disease. The study's findings and limits: Persistent disease favored TRBV28, TRBJ1-2 and TRBJ2-5.

In building TCR beta libraries, iRepertoire HTBI primers were used together with Arm-PCR of CDR3 regions. TCRdb called the multiplex PCR reads again in MiXCR, with one record for every CDR3 protein. The data show fewer than 500,000 distinct CDR3 sequences, around 16% seen once. Noted time point: newly diagnosed GD, antithyroid drugs for less than 3 months. PBMCs were the source of the RNA used for TCR sequencing. By American Thyroid Association guidelines, Graves' disease was diagnosed in the cohort. With EDTA tubes as the receptacles, 7.5 to 9.5 milliliters of peripheral blood were drawn. This CDR3 has 15 residues. Trimming removed 0 bases at V and 8 bases at J, with 14 bases between. Per germline, CDR1 LNHNV and CDR2 YYDKDF (reference sequence). As for this clonotype: Its antigen is undetermined.

The same specimen was also included in a second study, on T cells in Graves' hyperthyroidism and ophthalmopathy.

The sequencing here drew on peripheral blood mononuclear cells (PBMCs), taken at new diagnosis, from a patient treated with antithyroid drugs. The receptor comes from a man in his forties with Graves disease. The chain couples TRBV15 to TRBJ1-5; D is ambiguous. The CDR3 spells CATSRDQSFGEPQHF. As DNA, the CDR3 is TGTGCCACCAGCAGAGATCAAAGTTTCGGGGAGCCCCAGCATTTT.